The TCR beta chain under discussion was sequenced for a study of Ad26.COV2.S vaccination and SARS-CoV-2 variants (dated by TCRdb to about 2021). Background on the whole study: Vaccine-arm donors came from COV1001, a multicentre, randomized, double-blind, placebo-controlled phase I-IIa trial of Ad26.COV2.S in healthy adults. Ad26.COV2.S was administered intramuscularly at 5 x 10^10 or 1 x 10^11 viral particles, either as a single shot or as two shots given 56 days apart. Sequencing of the TCRbeta repertoire served to evaluate the specificity and breadth of SARS-CoV-2-reactive T cell receptors following Ad26.COV2.S vaccination. A total of some 30 samples were included in the TCR-sequenced set, comprising around 19 Ad26.COV2.S vaccine recipients, 5 placebo recipients and 8 SARS-CoV-2 convalescent individuals. Trial participants were randomized into five groups of five, in which low-dose or high-dose Ad26.COV2.S was given once or twice, or placebo was given on both occasions. Investigators did not know the trial group allocation while performing experiments and assessing outcomes. Overall results and qualifications from the work: Non-spike TCR breadth was comparable between vaccine and placebo recipients, consistent with the vaccine containing only spike. It was noted by the authors that total T cell responses may have been underestimated by the TCR breadth and depth analyses. The study was not powered to compare responses between vaccine doses or regimens. Higher spike-specific TCR breadth was observed in Ad26.COV2.S recipients than in placebo recipients (P = 0.0014). Substantial breadth of spike-specific CD8+ and CD4+ T cell responses was reported after vaccination.

TCRbeta CDR3 regions were sequenced with the immunoSEQ Assay. After extraction, genomic DNA underwent amplification by bias-controlled multiplex PCR, followed by high-throughput sequencing. Under the source paper's analysis protocol: To quantify the absolute abundance of every unique TCRbeta CDR3 region, sequences were collapsed and filtered. Usable DNA was measured by amplifying reference genes present in all nucleated cells, and TCRbeta template counts were normalized to that usable DNA to estimate T cell fraction. Repertoire TCRs were annotated as SARS-CoV-2-specific when V gene, CDR3 amino acid sequence and J gene were exactly matched to a known reactive TCR set. The reference SARS-CoV-2 TCR set was derived from MIRA and filtered for enrichment in COVID-19-positive ImmuneCODE repertoires, a step that removed public or cross-reactive TCRs. Using the MIRA antigens, annotated TCRs were further analysed by specific ORF or by position within an ORF. Depth was the summed frequency of annotated unique rearrangements, while breadth was defined as annotated unique rearrangements over total unique productive rearrangements. Group comparisons of TCR breadth used two-sided Wilcoxon rank-sum tests. In its TCRdb copy, this immuneACCESS table keeps in-frame sequences only and misses some clones. Where compared with another copy, unresolved V genes explain less than half of these, and the others have no known cause. V, J and clone size derive from that table, while D and trimming were established from the DNA sequence. Across this sample there are about 680,000 clones, with around 92% seen only once. Approximately 1.5% of the sample comes from the top ten.

A word on this clone: This clone's antigen is unknown. Base qualities are not provided; no much larger clone lies one nucleotide away.

The sample's treatment or condition label, in plain terms: some 20 received Ad26.COV2.S at low or high dose, single or two shots; 5 received placebo; per-sample allocation not given. For vaccine and placebo recipients, the sequenced repertoires came from samples collected on day 63 after the first injection. In Cohort 1b, more than 20 adults aged 18-55 years were enrolled at a single site in Boston, USA, between 29 July and 7 August 2020. As a vaccine, Ad26.COV2.S was a replication-incompetent adenovirus type 26 vector that expressed a prefusion-stabilized SARS-CoV-2 spike protein derived from the original Wuhan strain. Between the V and J ends, shortened by 0 bases and 6 bases respectively, the junction contains 6 bases. The CDR3 measures 13 amino acids from cysteine to phenylalanine. Only the CDR3 portion is preserved as DNA: 39 bases, with reading frame beginning at the first base. The germline V gene provides CDR1 SGHAT and CDR2 FQNNGV.

The TCR originated in a person between 18 and 59 years old who received the Ad26.COV2.S COVID-19 vaccine or a placebo. Specimen: peripheral blood, collected in a trial of Ad26.COV2.S vaccine versus placebo. The rearranged segments are TRBV11-2 and TRBJ1-5; a confident D gene designation cannot be given. The CDR3 corresponds to CASSLDFTQPQHF. The DNA reads TGTGCCAGCAGCTTAGACTTCACTCAGCCCCAGCATTTT.